The 2 T cell receptor beta chains reported below all come from one sample, sequenced in a study of blood T cell repertoires in COVID-19. This table comes from immunoSEQ multiplex PCR, and its TCRdb copy is limited to in-frame clones, with some not included. The sample yields about 240,000 clones, roughly four fifths seen once. The sample consisted of peripheral blood. These receptors came from a woman in her 70s with acute or convalescent COVID-19.

The CDR3 nucleotides are TGCGCCAGCAGCTTGAATGTCCGTCACACTGAAGCTTTCTTT. Translated: CASSLNVRHTEAFF. J is TRBJ1-1 and V is TRBV5-1; D is undetermined. This CDR3 region has 14 residues. Germline V gene data show CDR1 as SGHRS and CDR2 as YFSETQ. V was trimmed by 1 base and J by 3 bases, leaving 10 bases between them.

This clone was seen only a few times. The chain uses TRBV7-2 and TRBJ2-3; D ambiguous. V dropped 3 bases and J dropped 3 bases, with 10 bases sitting between them. Germline CDR1 reads SGHTA; CDR2 reads FQGNSA. The CDR3 consists of 14 residues. CDR3 coding DNA: TGTGCCAGCAGCTTCTTACAGAAAACAGATACGCAGTATTTT. Amino acids: CASSFLQKTDTQYF. The whole variable domain, filled in from reference TRBV7-2 and TRBJ2-3, reads GAGVSQSPSNKVTEKGKDVELRCDPISGHTALYWYRQSLGQGLEFLIYFQGNSAPDKSGLPSDRFSAERTGGSVSTLTIQRTQQEDSAVYLCASSFLQKTDTQYFGPGTRLTVL.